Here is one TCR beta chain with its context. Its antigen remains unidentified. The data were taken from a study of blood T cells in healthy people across ages. Study results and caveats: Donors of long life had a larger count of naive CD4+ cells and greater diversity than aged donors.

PCR was performed a second time for about 6 to 11 cycles using a sample-barcoded 5' primer and a J-beta primer mix. In TCRdb, the 5' RACE reads were re-called with MiXCR into one record per CDR3 protein. The sample has more than 1,400,000 distinct CDR3 sequences; roughly 40% are singletons. Isolated per sample were at least 7 million PBMCs. V shed 4 bases, J shed 11 bases, and the junction held 14 bases outside the gene matches. This CDR3 region has 16 residues. The germline gives CDR1 LGHDT, CDR2 YNNKEL (reference sequence). The specimen sequenced was blood. The TCR was taken from a woman aged 18-29 years in good health. V and J are TRBV3-1 and TRBJ2-5, with 12 bases fitting TRBD2. CDR3 bases: TGTGCCAGCAGCCGCGGGACTAGCGGGTTCGGGGAGGAGCAGTACTTC. Translated: CASSRGTSGFGEEQYF.